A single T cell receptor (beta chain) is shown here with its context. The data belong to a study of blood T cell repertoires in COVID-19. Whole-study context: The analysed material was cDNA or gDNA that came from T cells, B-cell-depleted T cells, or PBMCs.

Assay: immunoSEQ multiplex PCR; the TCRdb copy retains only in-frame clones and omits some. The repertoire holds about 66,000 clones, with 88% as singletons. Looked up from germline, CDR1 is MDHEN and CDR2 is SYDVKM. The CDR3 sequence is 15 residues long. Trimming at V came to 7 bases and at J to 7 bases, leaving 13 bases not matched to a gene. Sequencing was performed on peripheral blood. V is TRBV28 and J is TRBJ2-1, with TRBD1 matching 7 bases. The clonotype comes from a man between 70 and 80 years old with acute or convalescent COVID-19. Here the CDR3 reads CASILGAGGRNEQFF. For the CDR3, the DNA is TGTGCCAGCATCCTAGGAGCAGGGGGAAGAAATGAGCAGTTCTTC.